This T cell receptor beta chain was sequenced for a study of cytomegalovirus exposure and HLA in healthy donors. Broader study findings: Presence/absence analyses rested on an assumption that sequencing depth was roughly uniform across donors.

In its sample, this clone was seen a few times. Its matching antigen is unknown. The primer mix had 60 Vbeta and 13 Jbeta primers. The data were produced by immunoSEQ multiplex PCR, yet TCRdb's version contains in-frame clones alone and is incomplete. The table lists about 190,000 clones, roughly 87% of them singletons. CDR1 MGHRA and CDR2 YSYEKL come from the germline V gene. V was pared by 1 base and J by 1 base, with 4 bases of the junction left unmatched. The CDR3 consists of 16 residues. The material sequenced was PBMCs. The V and J genes are TRBV4-1 and TRBJ1-1, with 9 bases lining up with TRBD1. The sequence was obtained from a man aged 50 to 59 in good health and CMV-seronegative. CDR3 protein: CASSQGRQGENTEAFF. The CDR3 region has the DNA TGCGCCAGCAGCCAAGGGAGACAGGGGGAGAACACTGAAGCTTTCTTT.